A single sample is the source of the 10 T cell receptor beta chains below, sequenced in a study of blood T cell repertoires in COVID-19. The method was immunoSEQ multiplex PCR; TCRdb's version includes in-frame clones alone and lacks a portion of them. The sample has about 200,000 clones; roughly 80% are singletons. Sequenced material: peripheral blood. These receptors originate from an elderly woman with acute or convalescent COVID-19.

This clone was seen a few times. In nucleotides, the CDR3 is TGTGCCAGCAGCACCCCTAGCGGGGTCCTAGGAGAGCAGTTCTTC. Its translation is CASSTPSGVLGEQFF. The V and J genes are TRBV9 and TRBJ2-1, with 9 bases aligning to TRBD2. In germline, CDR1 is SGDLS, CDR2 YYNGEE. J gave up 10 bases and V 4 bases, and 12 bases lay outside the gene matches. The CDR3 runs 15 residues.

J is TRBJ2-7 and V is TRBV5-1; D is uncertain. CDR3 size: 14 residues. Trimming cost V 1 base and J 1 base, with 9 bases left between them. Per the germline V gene, CDR1 is SGHRS and CDR2 is YFSETQ. The CDR3 DNA reads as TGCGCCAGCAGCTTGACAACAAATTCCTACGAGCAGTACTTC. Translation: CASSLTTNSYEQYF.

The chain combines TRBV18 with TRBJ2-1; 9 bases fit TRBD2. V gave up 5 bases and J gave up 8 bases; unmatched junction bases: 10. Germline CDR1 reads KGHSH; CDR2 reads LQKENI. The CDR3 consists of 15 residues. CDR3 in DNA: TGTGCCAGCTCATCTAGCGGGGCTTCGAGTGATGAGCAGTTCTTC. This codes for CASSSSGASSDEQFF.

In this sample, this clone turned up once. The rearrangement uses TRBV5-1 and TRBJ1-2; D remains unclear. The CDR3 has 14 residues. The germline gives CDR1 SGHRS, CDR2 YFSETQ. V was shortened by 1 base and J by 1 base, with 8 bases between the two germline ends. The CDR3 spells CASSLIELNYGYTF. CDR3 DNA: TGCGCCAGCAGCTTGATAGAGCTTAACTATGGCTACACCTTC.

The V and J genes are TRBV14 and TRBJ2-3; possible D gene TRBD1, 5 bases. The CDR3 covers 13 residues. Trimming stripped 6 bases from V and 10 bases from J, with 17 bases between. Germline assignment: CDR1 SGHDN and CDR2 FVKESK. The CDR3, as DNA: TGTGCCAGCAGTCTCGACCAGGGTAGGGCGCAGTATTTT. Translation: CASSLDQGRAQYF.

This clone appeared a few times. This chain links TRBV5-4 with TRBJ2-5, with 7 bases fitting TRBD2. The CDR3 covers 15 residues. Germline CDR1 reads SGHNT; CDR2 reads YYREEE (reference sequence). Trimming cost V 7 bases and J 2 bases; bases outside gene matches: 11. In DNA form, the CDR3 reads TGTGCCAGCCACAAGTTGGGAGGGTTTCAAGAGACCCAGTACTTC. The encoded protein is CASHKLGGFQETQYF.

V and J are TRBV3-1 (or the pseudogene TRBV3-2) and TRBJ2-1, with TRBD2 matching 10 bases. Germline V gives CDR1 LGHDT, CDR2 YNNKEL (reference sequence). J gave up 10 bases and V 2 bases, and 5 bases lay outside the gene matches. The CDR3 extends over 14 amino acids. The CDR3 spells CASSQMSGREEQFF. Here the CDR3 DNA reads TGTGCCAGCAGCCAAATGAGCGGGAGGGAGGAGCAGTTCTTC.

The chain links TRBV3-1 (or the pseudogene TRBV3-2) to TRBJ2-1; 8 bases map to TRBD2. Germline V gene data show CDR1 as LGHDT and CDR2 as YNNKEL (reference sequence). The trim removed 1 base at V and 9 bases at J, leaving 5 bases unmatched. This CDR3 spans 14 amino acids. CDR3 protein: CASSQVSGSTEQFF. CDR3 in DNA: TGTGCCAGCAGCCAAGTAAGCGGGAGCACTGAGCAGTTCTTC.

The V and J genes are TRBV4-2 and TRBJ2-2; tentative D call: TRBD2 (5 bases). This CDR3 region has 18 residues. The germline V gene encodes CDR1 LGHNA and CDR2 YNFKEQ. Trimming took off 0 bases at V and 4 bases at J, with 18 bases between the two ends. CDR3 nucleotides: TGTGCCAGCAGCCAAGATCCTTGGTTGGGCAGCGGCACCGGGGAGCTGTTTTTT. Translated, it gives CASSQDPWLGSGTGELFF.

CDR3 in amino acids: CASTGGSASSYNEQFF. The CDR3, as DNA: TGCGCCAGCACAGGGGGAAGCGCGAGCTCCTACAATGAGCAGTTCTTC. The rearrangement links TRBV5-1 to TRBJ2-1; 7 nucleotides agree with TRBD1. The CDR3 is made up of 16 amino acids. The germline V gene has CDR1 SGHRS and CDR2 YFSETQ. J lost 0 bases, V lost 6 bases, and 9 bases had no gene match.